The 20 T cell receptor beta chains below all came from one sample that was sequenced in a study of T cells in Graves' hyperthyroidism and ophthalmopathy. Template material for amplifying TCR beta CDR3 regions consisted of RNA transcripts. TCR CDR3 regions were first amplified by RT-PCR with HTBI primers. Via MiXCR, TCRdb re-called the multiplex PCR reads, giving one row per CDR3 protein. This table holds about 420,000 distinct CDR3 sequences, approximately 14% found once. Sequenced: blood. These receptors were taken from a woman aged 18-29 years with Graves' hyperthyroidism.

At least ten counts were recorded for this clonotype. J is TRBJ1-2 and V is TRBV18, with D uncertain. This CDR3 is built from 13 residues. Trimming left V 0 bases short and J 6 bases short, with 8 bases between. Germline CDR1 reads KGHSH; CDR2 reads LQKENI. CDR3 protein: CASSPPPGDGYTF. CDR3 DNA: TGTGCCAGCTCACCACCCCCAGGCGATGGCTACACCTTC.

This clonotype has ten or more counts. The chain combines TRBV27 with TRBJ2-3; D remains ambiguous. Germline loops: CDR1 MNHEY, CDR2 SMNVEV (reference sequence). This CDR3 is built from 13 residues. Trimming pared 4 bases from V and 3 bases from J, leaving 8 bases between. The CDR3 DNA sequence: TGTGCCAGCAGTTGGTCCGGGACAGATACGCAGTATTTT. Its protein is CASSWSGTDTQYF.

Ten or more counts support this clonotype. A junction boundary mismatches the germline segment, possibly from a read error. This rearrangement joins TRBV11-2 to TRBJ1-1; tentatively, D is TRBD1 (6 bases). The germline V gene has CDR1 SGHAT and CDR2 FQNNGV. This CDR3 contains 13 residues. This chain's CDR3 is CASSVQGSTGAFF. The CDR3 region has the DNA TGTGCCAGCAGCGTACAGGGCAGCACTGGAGCTTTCTTT.

The sample holds many counts of this clonotype. This sequence joins TRBV10-3 and TRBJ2-1, with 10 bases that match TRBD2. Germline V gene sequence: CDR1 ENHRY, CDR2 SYGVKD. Trimming removed 0 bases from V and 9 bases from J; junction bases left unmatched: 11. The CDR3 has 17 amino acids. CDR3 sequence: CAISESPAGGPDGEQFF. Here the CDR3 DNA reads TGTGCCATCAGTGAGTCGCCAGCGGGGGGGCCCGACGGTGAGCAGTTCTTC.

This clonotype was seen only a few times. This sequence joins TRBV9 and TRBJ1-3; D gene unclear. Deletions cut 0 bases from V and 3 bases from J, with 10 bases between. Germline loops: CDR1 SGDLS, CDR2 YYNGEE. This CDR3 has 15 amino acids. The CDR3 loop reads CASSVEGSLGNTIYF. DNA of the CDR3: TGTGCCAGCAGCGTAGAGGGCAGTCTTGGAAACACCATATATTTT.

This clonotype appeared a single time. The chain combines TRBV13 with TRBJ1-2; tentative D call: TRBD1 (6 bases). Trimming removed 3 bases from V and 2 bases from J, with 13 bases in between. The germline V gene encodes CDR1 PRHDT and CDR2 FYEKMQ (reference sequence). The CDR3 runs 15 residues. CDR3 in DNA: TGTGCCAGCAGCTTGGAAGCGCAGGGGAACTATGGCTACACCTTC. Encoded protein: CASSLEAQGNYGYTF.

In this sample, this clonotype turned up many times. This chain uses TRBV20-1 with TRBJ1-2, with no clear D. Germline CDR1 reads DFQATT; CDR2 reads SNEGSKA (reference sequence). CDR3 length equals 12 residues. Trimming stripped 3 bases from V and 2 bases from J, with 7 bases between. This CDR3 is CSASLLNYGYTF. The CDR3 region has the DNA TGCAGTGCTAGTCTTCTGAACTATGGCTACACCTTC.

This clonotype appeared many times. The chain uses TRBV2 and TRBJ1-4, with TRBD1 matching over 8 bases. Losses at the gene ends were 6 bases for V and 6 bases for J; bases not matched to a gene: 6. Germline assignment: CDR1 SNHLY and CDR2 FYNNEI. The length of the CDR3 is 14 residues. CDR3 nucleotide sequence: TGTGCCAGCAGGGCCCCGGACAGGGATGAAAAACTGTTTTTT. It translates to CASRAPDRDEKLFF.

The CDR3 DNA sequence: TGTGCCAGCAGCTTAGGGCTAGCGGGGGGTACCACAGATACGCAGTATTTT. It translates to CASSLGLAGGTTDTQYF. The V and J genes are TRBV7-3 and TRBJ2-3, with 11 positions matching TRBD2. This CDR3 is built from 17 residues. J lost 2 bases, V lost 2 bases, and 6 bases had no gene match. Germline-derived CDR1 and CDR2 are SGHTA and FQGTGA.

The CDR3 bases are TGTGCCAGCAGTTTTGAGGGAAACTATGGCTACACCTTC. Translating it yields CASSFEGNYGYTF. The rearrangement links TRBV27 to TRBJ1-2; unclear D gene. The V end lost 3 bases, the J end lost 2 bases, and 7 bases lay between the germline ends. This CDR3 contains 13 residues. The germline V gene encodes CDR1 MNHEY and CDR2 SMNVEV (reference sequence).

This clonotype was counted many times. This chain links TRBV12-3 or TRBV12-4 with TRBJ2-2; 7 nucleotides match TRBD2. The CDR3 is 15 amino acids. V lost 6 bases, J lost 4 bases, and 8 bases stayed unmatched. The CDR3 sequence is CASSWGLTITGELFF. Here the CDR3 DNA reads TGTGCCAGCAGCTGGGGACTAACCATCACCGGGGAGCTGTTTTTT.

This clonotype was counted a few times. The CDR3 loop is CASSISGAYNEQFF. DNA of the CDR3: TGTGCCAGCAGCATTAGCGGGGCTTACAATGAGCAGTTCTTC. The rearrangement uses TRBV7-9 and TRBJ2-1; TRBD2 matches 8 bases. Unmatched junction bases numbered 4, after V lost 5 bases and J lost 4 bases. This CDR3 is built from 14 residues. In germline, CDR1 is SEHNR, CDR2 FQNEAQ (reference sequence).

This clonotype has a count of ten or more. The V and J genes are TRBV20-1 and TRBJ1-1, with D possibly being TRBD1 (6 bases). The germline V and J ends were trimmed by 4 bases and 3 bases, with 12 bases remaining between them. This CDR3 contains 13 residues. CDR1 is DFQATT and CDR2 is SNEGSKA in the germline V gene (reference sequence). For the CDR3, the DNA is TGCAGTGCTACCACAGGGTACGACACTGAAGCTTTCTTT. Residues: CSATTGYDTEAFF.

The genes are TRBV30 and TRBJ2-2, with a possible D match to TRBD1 (7 bases). V lost 0 bases, J lost 7 bases, and 15 bases lay in between. This CDR3 comprises 15 residues. CDR1 GTSNPN and CDR2 SVGIG come from the germline V gene (reference sequence). The CDR3 DNA sequence: TGTGCCTGGAGTGTAATACAGGGGAGGAACGGGGAGCTGTTTTTT. Its protein is CAWSVIQGRNGELFF.

This clonotype was picked up many times. This CDR3 is CASSVTSGSFTGELFF. CDR3 bases: TGTGCCAGCAGCGTAACTAGCGGGAGCTTCACCGGGGAGCTGTTTTTT. The J gene is TRBJ2-2, the V gene TRBV7-2; 11 bases are shared with TRBD2. Germline CDR1 reads SGHTA; CDR2 reads FQGNSA. V dropped 5 bases and J dropped 4; count of bases not matched to a gene: 6. The CDR3 is made up of 16 amino acids.

This clonotype was seen many times. The rearrangement links TRBV6-6 to TRBJ2-2; D is perhaps TRBD2 (6 bases). This CDR3 comprises 17 residues. The V and J ends lost 0 bases and 3 bases respectively, with 14 bases between them. Germline CDR1 MNHNY, CDR2 SVGAGI (reference sequence). For the CDR3, the DNA is TGTGCCAGCAGTTACTCGAGAATTAGCGGTTACACCGGGGAGCTGTTTTTT. Amino acid sequence: CASSYSRISGYTGELFF.

This clonotype showed up many times. The V call is TRBV11-2, the J call TRBJ2-1, with TRBD2 matching over 9 bases. The junction had 7 bases not matched to a gene; V was cut back by 4 bases and J by 0 bases. The CDR3 extends over 17 amino acids. CDR1 SGHAT and CDR2 FQNNGV come from the germline V gene. The CDR3 spells CASSSRGSGSSYNEQFF. The CDR3 DNA is TGTGCCAGCAGCTCCCGGGGTAGCGGGAGCTCCTACAATGAGCAGTTCTTC. Variable domain in full (rest from reference TRBV11-2 and TRBJ2-1): EAGVAQSPRYKIIEKRQSVAFWCNPISGHATLYWYQQILGQGPKLLIQFQNNGVVDDSQLPKDRFSAERLKGVDSTLKIQPAKLEDSAVYLCASSSRGSGSSYNEQFFGPGTRLTVL.

A note on this clonotype: A much larger clone lies one base from this, so it may be a read error. The chain uses TRBV6-2 or TRBV6-3 and TRBJ2-5; TRBD1 is a possible D gene (5 bases). CDR1 and CDR2 from the germline V gene are MNHEY and SVGEGT. The CDR3 length is 14 residues. Trimming shortened V by 2 bases and J by 5 bases, and 12 bases separated the two germline ends. The CDR3 here is CASSYQGNAETQYF. The CDR3 DNA reads as TGTGCCAGCAGTTACCAGGGCAATGCGGAGACCCAGTACTTC.

This clonotype was detected ten times or more. The chain carries TRBV9 and TRBJ2-5; D is undetermined. The CDR3 consists of 16 residues. Trimming left V 0 bases short and J 1 base short, with 13 bases between. CDR1 SGDLS and CDR2 YYNGEE come from the germline V gene. The CDR3 spells CASSVGGKSSQETQYF. CDR3 nucleotide sequence: TGTGCCAGCAGCGTAGGCGGCAAAAGCTCCCAAGAGACCCAGTACTTC.

In its sample, this clonotype was seen a few times. The chain couples TRBV6-1 to TRBJ2-5; D uncertain. This CDR3 is built from 14 residues. With 5 bases removed from V and 7 bases from J, the gap between germline ends came to 17 bases. The V gene's germline CDR1 is MNHNS and CDR2 SASEGT. CDR3 protein: CASSSAPSSRTQYF. CDR3 nucleotide sequence: TGTGCCAGCAGTTCAGCCCCTTCCTCTAGGACCCAGTACTTC.